What follows is one T cell receptor (beta chain) and its context. Its antigen remains unidentified. Base qualities are not recorded, but no much larger clone differs from it by a single base. Trimming takes 5 bases from V and 4 bases from J, and the germline ends sit 9 bases apart. The CDR3 goes from the cysteine to the phenylalanine over 13 residues. Only the CDR3 DNA stays, 39 bases, in frame from base 1. As encoded in the germline V gene, CDR1 is MNHNS while CDR2 is SASEGT. The cohort comprised more than 550 healthy bone marrow donors. Cohort members were all nominally healthy when sampled, although unrecorded immune exposures were likely present. The donor was CMV seropositive and belonged to the group of 270 or so seropositive cohort members. Every donor gave a peripheral blood sample, and the peripheral blood mononuclear cells from that sample were used for TCR beta sequencing. The Qiagen DNeasy Blood Extraction Kit was used to extract genomic DNA from the blood cell samples.

Library preparation was by the immunoSEQ multiplex PCR assay. For the multiplex PCR, a mixture combining 60 forward primers for TCR Vbeta segments and 13 reverse primers for TCR Jbeta segments was used. A multiplex PCR assay on genomic DNA amplified the CDR3 region of rearranged TCR beta genes. Amplified TCR beta libraries were sequenced as 87-base-pair reads on the Illumina HiSeq System. The paper's data handling went like this. A later analysis tallied roughly 80 million unique TCR beta chains across the 660 or so repertoires, and approximately 12 million of those chains were shared by two or more donors. To remove PCR and sequencing errors, raw reads were error-corrected and collapsed into unique sequences using a nearest-neighbor algorithm that merged closely related sequences. V, D and J gene segments were assigned by aligning CDR3 sequences to IMGT reference sequences. For a sequence to be retained, a match of at least six nucleotides to both a V gene segment and a J gene segment was required. Rearrangements were called productive when the CDR3 lacked stop codons and stayed in frame with V and J; all others were non-productive. Following IMGT convention, CDR3 was defined as the stretch from the second conserved V-encoded cysteine to the conserved J-encoded phenylalanine. Sequences without an unambiguous match to a single V gene segment were excluded from the earlier analysis of several hundred of the donors. An earlier analysis of 587 of the donors classified V segments as functional when productive rearrangements were above 56.7% and as segregating when the standard deviation between donors was above 5%. A statistical classification framework was built to diagnose cytomegalovirus status from the catalog of TCR beta chain sequences. In a later analysis, V and J genes were assigned by comparing TCR nucleotide sequences against IMGT/GENE-DB human TR gene sequences. A later analysis assigned CDR3 sequences and most-parsimonious VDJ recombination scenarios with the TCRdist pipeline. In a later analysis, each TCR beta chain was defined by its CDR3 amino acid sequence together with its V-gene family, and reads without a unique V-gene family were excluded. As a way to deal with suspected cross-contamination and a sequencing artifact, a later analysis dropped under 600 nucleotide sequences that were highly shared and had low generation probability. A later analysis calculated a clonal expansion index for each public chain from normalized within-repertoire ranks of inferred template counts. A later analysis computed generation probabilities with a VDJ recombination model fitted to out-of-frame rearrangements, and checked the results against IGoR. A later analysis scored TCR-TCR, TCR-HLA and TCR-CMV co-occurrence with hypergeometric tests, applying a repertoire-size bias correction to TCR pairs. A later analysis estimated false discovery rates by permuting HLA or CMV assignments 20 times. In a later analysis, co-occurring TCRs were grouped using DBSCAN, and TCRdist sequence similarity was added for clustering within HLA-allele-positive subsets. Repertoires with fewer than 30,000 or more than 120,000 public chains were left out of co-occurrence clustering, as were about five repertoires with anomalous nucleotide sharing. The table was pulled from immuneACCESS by TCRdb, which kept in-frame rearrangements only. Such tables lose some clones; where checked, under half of the loss comes from unresolved V genes, and the rest has no known cause. That table is the source of V, J and clone size, and D and trimming were worked out from the DNA. This sample is represented by under 150,000 clones; roughly 80% of them were singletons. The ten largest clones take up about 8.6% of the sample.

This sample is part of a study of cytomegalovirus exposure and HLA in healthy donors (dated by TCRdb to 2017 to 2019). With regard to the full study: An earlier analysis of several hundred of the donors reported under 300 Gb of sequence data and 90 million to 120 million unique TCR beta sequences obtained from about 180 million T cells. The number of typed donors differed by locus: about 620-640 for A, B, C, DRB1 and DQB1; about 520 for DQA1; over 600 for DPA1; and about 450 for DPB1. The study aimed to test whether cataloging public T cell receptors could reveal signatures of past pathogen exposure. Approximately 300 gigabases of sequencing data and tens of millions of unique TCR sequences were included in an early release covering under 650 HLA-typed donors. Among some 400 genotyped donors of the cohort, an average of about 240,000 unique TCR beta nucleotide sequences were sequenced per donor, around 20% of them non-productive. In the later analysis, no new phenotypic data were used to find candidate immune exposures; instead, reliance was placed on TCR beta sequences and their occurrence across donors. In a later genetic analysis, genome-wide SNP genotypes for about 60% of the 666 donors were used, and that subset was treated as a discovery cohort. Donor age, sex, ethnicity and CMV serostatus were collected together with the repertoire data. Class I and class II HLA loci were covered by the typing at four-digit resolution. All discovery cohort repertoires had been generated on a single sequencing platform. The genetic ancestry cluster associated with self-reported Caucasian donors included 80% to 90% of the 300 to 400 genotyped donors. The study profiled the T cell repertoires of hundreds of subjects by immunosequencing and related them to cytomegalovirus serostatus. Besides the first cohort of 550 to 750 subjects, a separate validation cohort made up of 90 to 150 different subjects was used. Four to six DR-DQ haplotypes were handled as single units for association and clustering because linkage in the cohort was strong. To study patterns of TCR occurrence, a later analysis re-analyzed previously published TCR beta repertoires from 650 to 750 donors and added high-resolution HLA genotyping. In an earlier analysis of roughly 540 of the donors, high-throughput TCR beta sequencing was used to judge whether each TCR beta V gene segment behaved as functional or pseudogenic. The study combined high-throughput TCR immunosequencing, statistical association of individual TCRs with disease status, and machine learning to predict cytomegalovirus infection status.

Results and caveats for the whole study, not just this receptor: About 15 rarely observed V segments, including chromosome 9 orphons, were excluded from the earlier analysis of just under 600 of the donors because counts were too low. A later genetic analysis associated a missense DCLRE1C variant with V-gene and J-gene trimming of TCR beta chains, and an independent cohort replicated the association. According to the authors, the approach could potentially be generalized to other disease states and immunological phenotypes. The 87-base-pair reads could not distinguish some IMGT-functional V segments, including TRBV6-2 and TRBV6-3, so those segments were excluded. Assigning TCR associations to individual alleles was difficult when HLA alleles, especially DR and DQ, strongly co-occurred. While some public TCRs were present in many individuals, most TCR sequences turned up only very rarely across donors. In vitro tests confirmed that a few of the cytomegalovirus-associated TCR beta chains recognize cytomegalovirus antigens. In this cohort, only TCR beta chains were sequenced, and detectable features were limited by the absence of alpha or paired-chain data. In a later analysis, TCR association rates were found to vary across HLA loci, with the most associated TCRs seen for DRB1 alleles and the fewest for HLA-C alleles. Because HLA typing was unavailable for some donors at each locus, only the typed subset was used in association tests. A further reported finding was that TCR beta sequences accurately predicted the HLA-A and HLA-B alleles for most subjects in the first cohort. A cluster of highly shared sequence variants was judged likely to be a technical artifact of the sequencing pipeline. According to a later genetic analysis, donors in an Asian-associated ancestry cluster had fewer N-insertions in productive TCRs than the roughly 670-donor mean. A total of 150 or so TCR beta chains were listed by the study as associated with cytomegalovirus. A later analysis found that most CMV-associated TCR beta chains appeared HLA-restricted, with HLA associations seemingly driven largely by CMV exposure. Roughly uniform sequencing depth across donors was assumed in presence/absence analyses, although this assumption may not hold. An earlier analysis of 587 of the donors showed that most TCR beta V segments appeared in productive rearrangements either about 90% or about 30% of the time, which broadly matched IMGT annotations. Linkage disequilibrium might explain the correlated functional status among segregating V segments, but an unknown experimental factor could not be ruled out. The only immune exposure information available for the cohort was CMV serostatus. The classifier was reported to diagnose cytomegalovirus status with high specificity and sensitivity in both the original cohort and the validation cohort. A later analysis reported that several top co-occurrence clusters appeared linked to parvovirus B19, influenza, CMV and Epstein-Barr virus. In a later analysis, 16,951 TCR beta sequences were associated with specific HLA alleles at a false discovery rate of 0.05. In a later analysis, HLA-associated TCR beta chains showed more clonal expansion and lower generation probabilities than non-associated chains that were equally common.

The sequenced sample consisted of PBMCs. The chain employs TRBV6-1 and TRBJ1-3, with the D segment identity uncertain. The sequence derives from a woman aged 50 to 60 in good health and CMV-seropositive. The CDR3 protein is CASSTQAGNTIYF. In nucleotide form, the sequence is TGTGCCAGCAGTACCCAAGCCGGAAACACCATATATTTT.